Below are 11 T cell receptor beta chains sequenced from a single sample in a study of neoadjuvant anti-PD-1 for oral cavity cancer. The sample's time point: after neoadjuvant nivolumab, at surgical resection. Assay: immunoSEQ multiplex PCR; the TCRdb copy retains only in-frame clones and omits some. The table records about 42,000 clones, about three quarters of them present only once. This specimen consisted of PBMCs, obtained after nivolumab (anti-PD-1) treatment. All receptors derive from a person between 35 and 79 years old with oral cavity squamous cell carcinoma.

This clone has just a few counts. The chain's CDR3 is CASTHITGQLHGYTF. CDR3 in DNA: TGTGCCAGTACTCATATCACGGGACAGTTGCATGGCTACACCTTC. The V call is TRBV19, the J call TRBJ1-2; 7 bases match TRBD1. The CDR3 totals 15 residues. Germline assignment: CDR1 LNHDA and CDR2 SQIVND (reference sequence). The V segment lost 7 bases and the J segment 6 bases; nucleotides outside the gene matches: 14.

The V gene is TRBV6-1, the J gene TRBJ2-7; D is undetermined. In germline, CDR1 is MNHNS, CDR2 SASEGT. V gave up 8 bases and J gave up 0 bases, with 17 bases separating them. CDR3 length: 15 amino acids. The chain's CDR3 is CASGVESLSSYEQYF. CDR3 DNA sequence: TGTGCCAGCGGGGTGGAGAGCCTTAGCTCCTACGAGCAGTACTTC.

This clone ranks as medium-sized. The rearrangement uses TRBV6-6 and TRBJ2-5, with TRBD2 as a possible D gene (5 bases). From germline, CDR1 is MNHNY and CDR2 SVGAGI (reference sequence). The CDR3 consists of 14 residues. V lost 6 bases and J 5 bases, leaving 16 bases between the germline ends. Here the CDR3 DNA reads TGTGCCAGCAGCCCGCCGGGGAGCGCTGAGACCCAGTACTTC. This encodes CASSPPGSAETQYF.

The chain combines TRBV7-9 with TRBJ2-7; D gene ambiguous. The CDR3 consists of 12 residues. V gave up 1 base and J gave up 3 bases, with 4 bases separating them. In germline, CDR1 is SEHNR, CDR2 FQNEAQ (reference sequence). The CDR3 bases are TGTGCCAGCAGCTTAGATTACTACGAGCAGTACTTC. Translation gives CASSLDYYEQYF.

The genes are TRBV9 and TRBJ1-1, with a weak D call TRBD1 (5 bases). The V end lost 3 bases, the J end lost 2 bases, and 17 bases lay between the germline ends. This CDR3 has 16 residues. Germline V gives CDR1 SGDLS, CDR2 YYNGEE. The CDR3 loop is CASSGSQGGRNTEAFF. The CDR3 DNA is TGTGCCAGCAGCGGTAGCCAGGGCGGGAGAAACACTGAAGCTTTCTTT.

V and J are TRBV2 and TRBJ1-5; 10 positions agree with TRBD1. With V trimmed by 4 bases and J by 3 bases, 3 bases remained unmatched. Germline V gives CDR1 SNHLY, CDR2 FYNNEI. The CDR3 loop spans 15 amino acids. CDR3 amino acids: CASSGTGGINQPQHF. Written as DNA, the CDR3 is TGTGCCAGCAGTGGGACAGGGGGTATCAATCAGCCCCAGCATTTT.

This clone was recorded a few times. This chain connects TRBV6-5 to TRBJ1-6, with 9 nucleotides matching TRBD1. This CDR3 is 14 amino acids long. Germline CDR1 MNHEY, CDR2 SVGAGI. V lost 6 bases, J lost 7 bases, and 4 bases stayed unmatched. In DNA form, the CDR3 reads TGTGCCAGCAGCCCGGACAGGGGAAATTCACCCCTCCACTTT. This sequence encodes CASSPDRGNSPLHF.

J is TRBJ1-2 and V is TRBV27; 7 nucleotides agree with TRBD1. Germline V gene data show CDR1 as MNHEY and CDR2 as SMNVEV (reference sequence). This CDR3 spans 12 amino acids. The ends lost 6 bases at V and 5 bases at J; junction bases unmatched: 3. CDR3 sequence (DNA): TGTGCCAGCAGGGGGACAGCTTATGGCTACACCTTC. It yields the protein CASRGTAYGYTF.

This sequence joins TRBV14 and TRBJ2-7; D could derive from TRBD1 or TRBD2 (5 bases each). The CDR3 is 13 amino acids. Germline-derived CDR1 and CDR2 are SGHDN and FVKESK. Trimming left V 7 bases short and J 1 base short, with 11 bases between. CDR3: CASNPGRSYEQYF. The DNA of the CDR3 is TGTGCCAGCAACCCGGGACGGTCCTACGAGCAGTACTTC.

V usage is TRBV27 and J usage is TRBJ1-1, with D uncertain. This CDR3 spans 10 amino acids. Germline values: CDR1 MNHEY, CDR2 SMNVEV (reference sequence). V shed 10 bases and J shed 8 bases, with 11 bases lying between them. The CDR3 sequence: CANQTTEAFF. The DNA of the CDR3 is TGTGCCAACCAAACGACAGAAGCTTTCTTT.

This clone has a handful of counts. The chain has TRBV5-1 and TRBJ1-6, with 8 bases aligning to TRBD1. The CDR3 has 14 residues. V trimming: 4 bases; J trimming: 6 bases; junction bases outside the gene matches: 3. CDR1 SGHRS and CDR2 YFSETQ come from the germline V gene. DNA for the CDR3: TGCGCCAGCAGCAGGACAGGGATTAATTCACCCCTCCACTTT. This codes for CASSRTGINSPLHF. Variable domain in full (rest from reference TRBV5-1 and TRBJ1-6): KAGVTQTPRYLIKTRGQQVTLSCSPISGHRSVSWYQQTPGQGLQFLFEYFSETQRNKGNFPGRFSGRQFSNSRSEMNVSTLELGDSALYLCASSRTGINSPLHFGNGTRLTVT.